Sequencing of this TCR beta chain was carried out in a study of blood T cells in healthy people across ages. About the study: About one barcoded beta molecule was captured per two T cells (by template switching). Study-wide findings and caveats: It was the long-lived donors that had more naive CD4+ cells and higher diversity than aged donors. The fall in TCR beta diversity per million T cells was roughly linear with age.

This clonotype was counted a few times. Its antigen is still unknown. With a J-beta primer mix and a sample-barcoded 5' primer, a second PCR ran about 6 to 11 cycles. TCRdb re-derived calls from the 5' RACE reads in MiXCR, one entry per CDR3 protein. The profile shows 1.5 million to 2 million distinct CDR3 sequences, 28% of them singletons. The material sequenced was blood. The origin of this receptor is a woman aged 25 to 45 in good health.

CDR3 in DNA: TGCAGTCCGACCGGACTAGCGGGATCATACGAGCAGTACTTC. Its protein is CSPTGLAGSYEQYF. The chain employs TRBV20-1 and TRBJ2-7, with TRBD2 matching over 12 bases. V dropped 8 bases and J dropped 4; count of bases not matched to a gene: 9. CDR1 is DFQATT, CDR2 SNEGSKA, per germline (reference sequence). The length of the CDR3 is 14 residues.